A selection of T cell receptor beta chains follows, all from one sample in a study of T cells in Graves' hyperthyroidism and ophthalmopathy. TCRdb recomputed calls from the multiplex PCR reads with MiXCR, one row per CDR3 protein. The sample includes 480,000 or so distinct CDR3 sequences, under 15% of them seen just once. Material: blood. These receptors came from a young woman with Graves' hyperthyroidism. Each CDR3 is given with its conserved first and last residue. A D gene is named only where the DNA matches it firmly. A clone size is listed for some rows: how often the clone was seen (once, few, many), or a class if it is expanded.

TRBV30	TRBJ2-4	few	TRBD2	TGTGCCTGGGGGGCCAGCGGGACGTCGCTTGGGGACATTCAGTACTTC	CAWGASGTSLGDIQYF
TRBV19	TRBJ1-2	many	NA	TGTGCCAGTAGTTCCCAGGAAACTAACTATGGCTACACCTTC	CASSSQETNYGYTF
TRBV7-8	TRBJ1-1	many	NA	TGTGCCAGCAGCTTAGTAGAGCAGACTGAAGCTTTCTTT	CASSLVEQTEAFF
TRBV7-9	TRBJ1-4	few	NA	TGTGCCAGCAGCCAAGGGAAAACAACTAATGAAAAACTGTTTTTT	CASSQGKTTNEKLFF
TRBV12-3/TRBV12-4	TRBJ1-1	many	TRBD1	TGTGCCAGCAGTTTTCAGGACAGGGGCTCTCGAGTAGCTTTCTTT	CASSFQDRGSRVAFF
TRBV4-1	TRBJ1-5	many	NA	TGCGCCAGCAGCCAGGGGGGGAGTGGGGCACGACAGCCCCAGCATTTT	CASSQGGSGARQPQHF
TRBV20-1	TRBJ2-1	few	TRBD2	TGCAGTGCTAGAGATTTAGAGACTAGCGACAATGAGCAGTTCTTC	CSARDLETSDNEQFF
TRBV24-1	TRBJ2-1	few	TRBD2	TGTGCCACCAGTGATAGAACCGGGACTAGCGGGATGGGGAGCTCCTACAATGAGCAGTTCTTC	CATSDRTGTSGMGSSYNEQFF
TRBV3-1	TRBJ2-2	few	NA	TGTGCCAGCAGCCAAGATTCCCCCGGGGAGCTGTTTTTT	CASSQDSPGELFF
TRBV6-2/TRBV6-3	TRBJ2-1	many	TRBD2	TGTGCCAGCAGTTACTCGGAGACTAGCGGCTACAATGAGCAGTTCTTC	CASSYSETSGYNEQFF
TRBV11-2	TRBJ2-2	many	NA	TGTGCCAGCAGCTTAAAAACAGTAGAACACCGGGAGCTGTTTTTT	CASSLKTVEHRELFF
TRBV6-2/TRBV6-3	TRBJ1-3	few	NA	TGTGCCAGCAGCGCCACGGAACAGCGTCGATATTTT	CASSATEQRRYF
TRBV3-1	TRBJ2-1	many	NA	TGTGCCAGCAGCCAGGCATCGAGCTCCTACAATGAGCAGTTCTTC	CASSQASSSYNEQFF
TRBV5-6	TRBJ1-2	NA	NA	TGTGCCAGCAGCTTAGGACATCGGTATGGCTACACCTTC	CASSLGHRYGYTF
TRBV9	TRBJ1-4	many	NA	TGTGCCAGCAGTCTTCGGGGGACGGAGAATGAAAAACTGTTTTTT	CASSLRGTENEKLFF
TRBV11-1	TRBJ1-1	many	NA	TGTGCCAGCAGCCTTACAAATGACCTAGAAGCTTTCTTT	CASSLTNDLEAFF
TRBV9	TRBJ2-1	many	NA	TGTGCCAGCAGCCCAGGACAGCGAACTGGACCTAACAATGAGCAGTTCTTC	CASSPGQRTGPNNEQFF
TRBV19	TRBJ2-5	NA	NA	TGTGCCAGTAGTACCGAGGGCCGAGGGACATCCAAAGAGACCCAGTACTTC	CASSTEGRGTSKETQYF
TRBV20-1	TRBJ2-7	many	NA	TGCAGTATAACAGGGATGAGGAAGGAGCAGTACTTC	CSITGMRKEQYF
TRBV11-2	TRBJ2-5	NA	NA	TGTGCCAGCAGCTTAGCTGCGGGACTCCCCTACTTC	CASSLAAGLPYF
TRBV12-3/TRBV12-4	TRBJ1-5	NA	TRBD1	TGTGCCAGCAGTTTGCTGGGACAGGGGGATCAGCCCCAGCATTTT	CASSLLGQGDQPQHF
TRBV4-1	TRBJ2-1	NA	TRBD2	TGCGCCAGCAGCCAAGTCGATCTAGCGGGAGGAGCAGGGGACAATGAGCAGTTCTTC	CASSQVDLAGGAGDNEQFF
TRBV10-3	TRBJ2-2	NA	NA	TGTGCCATCAGTGAGGGGGGCACCGGGGAGCTGTTTTTT	CAISEGGTGELFF
TRBV3-1	TRBJ2-1	many	NA	TGTGCCAGCAGCGGGGGGATTGGGAATGAGCAGTTCTTC	CASSGGIGNEQFF
TRBV6-1	TRBJ1-2	few	NA	TGTGCCAGCAGTGACTTTTACGCCGGCTCTGGCTACACCTTC	CASSDFYAGSGYTF
TRBV20-1	TRBJ2-2	many	NA	TGCAGTGCTAGACCGTCGAACACCGGGGAGCTGTTTTTT	CSARPSNTGELFF
TRBV5-1	TRBJ2-3	many	NA	TGCGCCAGCAGCTTCGATCCACTGAGCGATACGCAGTATTTT	CASSFDPLSDTQYF
TRBV18	TRBJ1-1	many	NA	TGTGCCAGCTCACCACCGGGGCGGGTGAACACTGAAGCTTTCTTT	CASSPPGRVNTEAFF
TRBV12-3/TRBV12-4	TRBJ1-5	NA	NA	TGTGCCAGCGGGGGGGATCAGCCCCAGCATTTT	CASGGDQPQHF
TRBV20-1	TRBJ1-6	many	NA	TGCAGTGCTAGATTGGATGGGTCCTATAATTCACCCCTCCACTTT	CSARLDGSYNSPLHF
TRBV19	TRBJ2-7	few	TRBD2	TGTGCCAGTAGTGGACTAGCGGGACCCTACGAGCAGTACTTC	CASSGLAGPYEQYF
TRBV19	TRBJ2-5	few	TRBD2	TGTGCCAGTAGTATTGGGAGGGGGTCTAGCGGGAAAGAGACCCAGTACTTC	CASSIGRGSSGKETQYF